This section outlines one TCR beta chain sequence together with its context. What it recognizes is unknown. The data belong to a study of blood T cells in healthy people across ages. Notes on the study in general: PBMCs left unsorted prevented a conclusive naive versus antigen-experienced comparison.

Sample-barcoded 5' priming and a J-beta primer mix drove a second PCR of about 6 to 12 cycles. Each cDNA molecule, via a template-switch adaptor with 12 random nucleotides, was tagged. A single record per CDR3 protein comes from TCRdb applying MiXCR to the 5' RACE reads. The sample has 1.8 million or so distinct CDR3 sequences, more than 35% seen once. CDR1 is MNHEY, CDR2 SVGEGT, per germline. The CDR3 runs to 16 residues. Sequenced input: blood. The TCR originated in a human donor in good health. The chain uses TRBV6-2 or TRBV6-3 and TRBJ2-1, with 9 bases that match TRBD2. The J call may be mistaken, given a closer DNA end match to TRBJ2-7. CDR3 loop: CASTNSGAGGFNEQYF. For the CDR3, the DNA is TGTGCCAGCACCAACTCAGGGGCGGGGGGGTTTAATGAGCAGTACTTC.